The source of this T cell receptor (beta chain) is a study of blood T cell repertoires in COVID-19. Per germline, CDR1 LNHDA and CDR2 SQIVND (reference sequence). The V and J ends lost 5 bases and 8 bases, in that order; junction bases with no gene match: 5. The CDR3 is 13 residues long. Some clones are missing from TCRdb's copy, which holds only in-frame ones; the method was immunoSEQ multiplex PCR. The sample consists of approximately 99,000 clones, about 91% of them appearing once. Patients of the Seattle cohort, enrolled during active infection, were followed longitudinally. The specimen sequenced was peripheral blood. V is TRBV19 and J is TRBJ1-2, with 10 bases aligning to TRBD1. This clonotype originated in a man aged 50 to 60 with COVID-19, enrolled during active disease. The CDR3 bases are TGTGCCAGTAGTGGGACAGGGGAGTACGGCTACACCTTC. Amino acids: CASSGTGEYGYTF.